These 30 T cell receptor beta chains were sequenced from one sample in a study of shared clonotypes between healthy human individuals. Assay used: immunoSEQ multiplex PCR; TCRdb lists only in-frame clones, some missing. This table has a few hundred thousand clones, 70% to 85% appearing once. Sequenced input: PBMCs. Receptors were obtained from a woman aged 40-49 years in good health. Some clones in this sample may be carry-over from other donors' samples.

In this sample, this clone turned up many times. V is TRBV25-1 and J is TRBJ2-3, with unresolved D. CDR1 is MGHDK, CDR2 SYGVNS, per germline. V lost 1 base, J lost 0 bases, and 5 bases lay in between. This CDR3 is built from 14 residues. The CDR3 protein is CASSESFSTDTQYF. CDR3 nucleotide sequence: TGTGCCAGCAGTGAATCGTTTAGCACAGATACGCAGTATTTT. Complete variable domain (other parts from reference TRBV25-1 and TRBJ2-3): EADIYQTPRYLVIGTGKKITLECSQTMGHDKMYWYQQDPGMELHLIHYSYGVNSTEKGDLSSESTVSRIRTEHFPLTLESARPSHTSQYLCASSESFSTDTQYFGPGTRLTVL.

The chain is built from TRBV18 and TRBJ1-1, with D possibly TRBD1 on 5 matching bases. The CDR3 loop spans 13 amino acids. Germline CDR1 KGHSH, CDR2 LQKENI. V gave up 3 bases and J gave up 4 bases, with 9 bases separating them. CDR3 sequence reads: CASSPTRVTEAFF. The CDR3 DNA sequence: TGTGCCAGCTCACCGACCAGGGTCACTGAAGCTTTCTTT. Full variable domain (remainder filled in from reference TRBV18 and TRBJ1-1): NAGVMQNPRHLVRRRGQEARLRCSPMKGHSHVYWYRQLPEEGLKFMVYLQKENIIDESGMPKERFSAEFPKEGPSILRIQQVVRGDSAAYFCASSPTRVTEAFFGQGTRLTVV.

V and J are TRBV14 and TRBJ2-2; the D gene is possibly TRBD1 (5 bases). Trimming took 0 bases from V and 2 from J, leaving 13 bases between them. The CDR3 extends over 17 amino acids. CDR1 and CDR2 (germline): SGHDN, FVKESK. The CDR3 sequence is CASSQDVGAINTGELFF. CDR3 coding DNA: TGTGCCAGCAGCCAAGACGTAGGGGCTATAAACACCGGGGAGCTGTTTTTT. Full variable domain (outside the CDR3, taken from reference TRBV14 and TRBJ2-2): EAGVTQFPSHSVIEKGQTVTLRCDPISGHDNLYWYRRVMGKEIKFLLHFVKESKQDESGMPNNRFLAERTGGTYSTLKVQPAELEDSGVYFCASSQDVGAINTGELFFGEGSRLTVL.

This chain links TRBV5-4 with TRBJ1-1; possibly TRBD1 for D (5 bases). The germline CDR1 and CDR2 sequences are SGHNT and YYREEE (reference sequence). Trimming left V 5 bases short and J 5 bases short, with 16 bases between. The CDR3 has 14 amino acids. CDR3 nucleotides: TGTGCCAGCAGTCTTGCAGGGCAGGGAACTGAAGCTTTCTTT. Residues: CASSLAGQGTEAFF.

The V and J genes are TRBV7-2 and TRBJ2-7; D might be TRBD1 or TRBD2, each matching 7 bases. With 7 bases removed from V and 7 bases from J, the gap between germline ends came to 20 bases. The germline V gene encodes CDR1 SGHTA and CDR2 FQGNSA. This CDR3 spans 14 amino acids. The CDR3 region is CASTSIAGRGEQYF. The CDR3, as DNA: TGTGCCAGCACCTCTATAGCGGGCAGGGGGGAGCAGTACTTC.

Worth noting for this clone: With a far larger clone one base away, a read error is the likely cause. Likely a read error: the CDR3 ends without its conserved phenylalanine or tryptophan. J is TRBJ1-2 and V is TRBV2; 7 nucleotides match TRBD1. Germline V gives CDR1 SNHLY, CDR2 FYNNEI. The CDR3 length is 14 residues. J was trimmed by 5 bases and V by 1 base; bases with no gene match: 4. Here the CDR3 DNA reads TGTGCCAGCAGTGAAGGGGGGACAGTGTATGGCTACACCCTC. It is translated as CASSEGGTVYGYTL.

This clone was detected only a few times. The chain couples TRBV19 to TRBJ1-1; D is undetermined. Germline assignment: CDR1 LNHDA and CDR2 SQIVND (reference sequence). The CDR3 covers 13 residues. Trimming removed 6 bases from V and 8 bases from J, with 16 bases in between. CDR3 sequence: CASSPFLGLEAFF. CDR3 in DNA: TGTGCCAGTAGCCCCTTTCTAGGGCTGGAAGCTTTCTTT.

The J gene is TRBJ2-3, the V gene TRBV11-2; 8 positions agree with TRBD2. The CDR3 is 15 residues long. Germline assignment: CDR1 SGHAT and CDR2 FQNNGV. V was clipped by 6 bases and J by 6 bases; unmatched bases: 11. The CDR3 DNA follows: TGTGCCAGCAGGCGGTGGGGCGGGAGGTCGGATACGCAGTATTTT. Translating it yields CASRRWGGRSDTQYF.

The chain combines TRBV10-2 with TRBJ2-1; tentatively, D is TRBD1 or TRBD2 (6 bases each). Germline V gene sequence: CDR1 WSHSY, CDR2 SAAADI. V was cut by 8 bases and J by 6 bases, with 11 bases left in between. The CDR3 is 12 residues long. CDR3 nucleotide sequence: TGCGCCAGCGGGGGGCGCCTCAATGAGCAGTTCTTC. It translates to CASGGRLNEQFF.

On this clone itself: Other DNA sequences of this sample code for an identical CDR3. The chain uses TRBV28 and TRBJ2-1; D remains ambiguous. The CDR3 is 11 residues long. Per germline, CDR1 MDHEN and CDR2 SYDVKM. The V and J ends lost 6 bases and 4 bases respectively, with 4 bases between them. The CDR3 loop reads CASRSYNEQFF. In nucleotides, the CDR3 is TGTGCCAGCAGGTCATACAATGAGCAGTTCTTC.

The table lists this clone with a few counts. This chain uses TRBV5-8 with TRBJ2-5; D may be TRBD2 (6 bases). Per germline, CDR1 SGHTS and CDR2 YDEGEE. The CDR3 has 15 amino acids. V lost 3 bases and J lost 1, with 13 bases in between. The CDR3 DNA is TGTGCCAGCAGCTCCGGGACTGGAGGCCAAGAGACCCAGTACTTC. Translating gives CASSSGTGGQETQYF.

The chain combines TRBV30 with TRBJ2-5; 12 bases are shared with TRBD2. Looked up from germline, CDR1 is GTSNPN and CDR2 is SVGIG (reference sequence). The CDR3 has 16 residues. The ends lost 2 bases at V and 4 bases at J; junction bases unmatched: 8. The CDR3 protein is CAWSPSSGRVSETQYF. As DNA, the CDR3 is TGTGCCTGGAGTCCTTCTAGCGGGAGGGTTTCAGAGACCCAGTACTTC.

The rearrangement uses TRBV2 and TRBJ2-5; TRBD1 might be the D (6 bases). V lost 7 bases, J lost 2 bases, and 14 bases lay in between. Germline CDR1 SNHLY, CDR2 FYNNEI. The CDR3 covers 14 residues. The CDR3 nucleotides are TGTGCCAGCACCCTCGGGACAAATCAAGAGACCCAGTACTTC. Residues: CASTLGTNQETQYF.

The CDR3: CASSNTGGYTF. CDR3 DNA: TGTGCCAGCAGTAATACAGGGGGCTACACCTTC. The rearrangement links TRBV6-5 to TRBJ1-2, with a possible D match to TRBD1 (6 bases). The CDR3 has 11 amino acids. Germline values: CDR1 MNHEY, CDR2 SVGAGI. Deletions cut 5 bases from V and 8 bases from J, with 9 bases between.

This chain joins TRBV27 and TRBJ2-1; TRBD1 aligns across 8 bases. The CDR3 contains 15 residues. Trimming took 5 bases from V and 0 from J; bases not matched to a gene: 3. Germline V gives CDR1 MNHEY, CDR2 SMNVEV (reference sequence). The CDR3 protein is CASSVTGGSYNEQFF. The CDR3 coding sequence is TGTGCCAGCAGTGTAACAGGGGGCTCCTACAATGAGCAGTTCTTC.

The V call is TRBV5-6, the J call TRBJ2-3; 8 bases match TRBD2. The germline V gene has CDR1 SGHDT and CDR2 YYEEEE. Trimming cost V 3 bases and J 4 bases; bases outside gene matches: 4. The CDR3 loop spans 14 amino acids. The CDR3 DNA reads as TGTGCCAGCAGCTCCCCAGCGGGAGCAGATACGCAGTATTTT. Its protein product is CASSSPAGADTQYF. Together with reference TRBV5-6 and TRBJ2-3, the CDR3 gives the full variable domain: DAGVTQSPTHLIKTRGQQVTLRCSPKSGHDTVSWYQQALGQGPQFIFQYYEEEERQRGNFPDRFSGHQFPNYSSELNVNALLLGDSALYLCASSSPAGADTQYFGPGTRLTVL.

This chain joins TRBV18 and TRBJ2-1; 8 bases agree with TRBD2. After removal of 2 bases from V and 0 bases from J, the junction contained 9 bases not matched to a gene. Germline lookup yields CDR1 KGHSH and CDR2 LQKENI. The CDR3 totals 18 residues. CDR3 residues: CASSPILLAEGSYNEQFF. Written as DNA, the CDR3 is TGTGCCAGCTCACCAATCCTACTAGCGGAGGGCTCCTACAATGAGCAGTTCTTC.

With regard to this clone: Other nucleotide sequences from this sample produce the same CDR3. The chain couples TRBV7-2 to TRBJ2-3; weak D call: TRBD2 (5 bases). Germline loops: CDR1 SGHTA, CDR2 FQGNSA. V lost 1 base and J lost 1, with 6 bases in between. CDR3 length: 14 amino acids. In nucleotides, the CDR3 is TGTGCCAGCAGCTTAGGGCGGGGCACAGATACGCAGTATTTT. Translated: CASSLGRGTDTQYF.

This rearrangement joins TRBV18 to TRBJ1-1; D gene ambiguous. The V end lost 1 base, the J end lost 4 bases, and 10 bases lay between the germline ends. CDR3 size: 14 residues. Germline V gene lookup returns CDR1 KGHSH and CDR2 LQKENI. The CDR3 coding sequence is TGTGCCAGCTCACCACTGGGAGCGGGCACTGAAGCTTTCTTT. It yields the protein CASSPLGAGTEAFF.

This clone was counted once. V and J are TRBV6-5 and TRBJ1-2, with D possibly being TRBD1 (5 bases). The CDR3 is made up of 13 amino acids. The V and J ends lost 6 bases and 2 bases respectively, with 10 bases between them. The V gene's germline CDR1 is MNHEY and CDR2 SVGAGI. CDR3 DNA: TGTGCCAGCAGGGACACCTCGAACTATGGCTACACCTTC. Its translation: CASRDTSNYGYTF.

The chain carries TRBV29-1 and TRBJ1-2; tentatively, D is TRBD1 (5 bases). The ends were cut back, 8 bases at V and 8 bases at J, with 15 bases in the middle. This CDR3 spans 11 amino acids. Per germline, CDR1 SQVTM and CDR2 ANQGSEA. The CDR3 region is CSTAAGNGYTF. CDR3 in DNA: TGCAGCACAGCCGCAGGGAACGGCTACACCTTC.

This chain links TRBV6-1 with TRBJ2-7; perhaps TRBD2 as D (5 bases). Trimming removed 7 bases from V and 6 bases from J, with 16 bases in between. Germline V gene lookup returns CDR1 MNHNS and CDR2 SASEGT. This CDR3 has 13 amino acids. CDR3 protein: CASIHGEGREQYF. DNA for the CDR3: TGTGCCAGCATTCACGGAGAGGGCCGCGAGCAGTACTTC.

V and J are TRBV15 and TRBJ2-1; possible D gene TRBD2, 6 bases. Germline V gene sequence: CDR1 LNHNV, CDR2 YYDKDF (reference sequence). There are 16 residues in the CDR3. Trimming removed 0 bases from V and 4 bases from J, with 13 bases in between. CDR3 DNA: TGTGCCACCAGCAGAGATAGTAGCGGCGTTTACAATGAGCAGTTCTTC. Amino acids: CATSRDSSGVYNEQFF.

This chain links TRBV19 with TRBJ2-3, with 8 bases aligning to TRBD1. There are 12 residues in the CDR3. Losses at the gene ends were 6 bases for V and 7 bases for J; bases not matched to a gene: 3. CDR1 and CDR2 (germline): LNHDA, SQIVND (reference sequence). CDR3 loop: CASRTGENTQYF. CDR3 nucleotide sequence: TGTGCCAGTAGGACAGGGGAAAATACGCAGTATTTT.

This clone was found a few times. V usage is TRBV27 and J usage is TRBJ1-2; D gene unclear. Germline V lookup: CDR1 MNHEY, CDR2 SMNVEV (reference sequence). This CDR3 spans 15 amino acids. Between the trimmed V and J ends, which lost 2 bases and 5 bases, there was a span of 15 bases. Written as DNA, the CDR3 is TGTGCCAGCAGTTTAGGGCCGGCCCTGGGGTATGGCTACACCTTC. Its translation is CASSLGPALGYGYTF.

The chain couples TRBV7-6 to TRBJ2-1; D not resolved. V lost 1 base to trimming and J lost 2 bases, with 9 bases between them. The CDR3 contains 15 residues. CDR1 is SGHVS, CDR2 FNYEAQ, per germline. Here the CDR3 DNA reads TGTGCCAGCAGCTTAGGTCCCAGGCCCTACAATGAGCAGTTCTTC. Translated: CASSLGPRPYNEQFF.

V and J are TRBV30 and TRBJ1-5, with 7 nucleotides matching TRBD1. Germline CDR1 and CDR2: GTSNPN and SVGIG (reference sequence). This CDR3 comprises 18 residues. The trim removed 2 bases at V and 10 bases at J, leaving 23 bases unmatched. The DNA for the CDR3 is TGTGCCTGGAGTTCCGGGACAGTCCCAATCCCCCCGGGGGGACCCCAGCATTTT. Its protein is CAWSSGTVPIPPGGPQHF.

CDR3 amino acids: CASSAQGGVTGELFF. CDR3 DNA sequence: TGTGCCAGCTCTGCTCAAGGAGGGGTGACCGGGGAGCTGTTTTTT. The chain links TRBV18 to TRBJ2-2; D perhaps matches TRBD2 (6 bases). The length of the CDR3 is 15 residues. Germline CDR1 is KGHSH and CDR2 is LQKENI. V shed 6 bases and J shed 5 bases, with 16 bases lying between them.

The V gene is TRBV15, the J gene TRBJ2-2; 12 nucleotides match TRBD2. The CDR3 contains 17 residues. Germline lookup yields CDR1 LNHNV and CDR2 YYDKDF (reference sequence). V gave up 4 bases and J gave up 8 bases; unmatched junction bases: 11. CDR3 nucleotides: TGTGCCACCAGCACAAGACTAGCGGGAGCCCCCGGAGGGGAGCTGTTTTTT. Encoded protein: CATSTRLAGAPGGELFF.

This rearrangement joins TRBV2 to TRBJ2-3, with 9 bases fitting TRBD2. Germline lookup yields CDR1 SNHLY and CDR2 FYNNEI. This CDR3 region has 15 residues. Losses at the gene ends were 3 bases for V and 4 bases for J; bases not matched to a gene: 5. CDR3 residues: CASSDLAGVADTQYF. CDR3 sequence (DNA): TGTGCCAGCAGTGACTTAGCGGGAGTGGCAGATACGCAGTATTTT.